This TCR beta chain is drawn from a study of shared clonotypes between healthy human individuals (TCRdb year 2020). Notes on the research overall: Two women and a few men aged 18 to 49 years were included in the cohort. Blood TCR repertoires of a handful of healthy adults were deeply sequenced to estimate repertoire size and the extent of clonotype sharing between individuals. To increase sequencing depth and limit assay-specific biases, different laboratories used diverse techniques to prepare libraries and sequence TCR repertoires. Per donor, leukapheresis produced somewhere between about 0.85 and 8.9 billion PBMCs. Results and caveats for the whole study, not just this receptor: Sampling was restricted to blood, and TCR repertoires in tissue are likely to differ from TCR repertoires in blood. Pairwise subsampling indicated that sequencing depth was expected to affect the degree of clonotype sharing among donors. Because the study included a small number of donors, the genetic and exposure-history diversity represented was limited.

With regard to this clone: The antigen this receptor binds is unknown. No base qualities exist here, and no much larger clone lies one base off it.

The donors were healthy, HIV-negative adults with no recently reported acute infections or vaccinations. Every donor was a Caucasian adult residing in Nashville, Tennessee, USA. In the unsorted samples, around 81 million PBMCs were counted, and genomic DNA was extracted using the QIAamp DNA Blood Mini kit. Blood was collected by leukapheresis, and PBMCs were isolated by Ficoll-Histopaque density gradient centrifugation and then cryopreserved in liquid nitrogen vapor phase. TCR CDR3 regions were amplified from genomic DNA by multiplex PCR using the deep immunoSEQ assay. Genomic DNA extracted from each cell subset was distributed evenly over all wells of several immunoSEQ 96-well plates, and each plate served as one replicate. Each replicate PCR for unsorted PBMC received 250 to 300 ng genomic DNA, equal to 25,000 to 35,000 T cell genomes. Genomic DNA from unsorted PBMC was sequenced over ten immunoSEQ deep assay plates. Purified libraries were measured with a Qubit 3.0 fluorometer, size-checked on a Bioanalyzer 2100, and measured again with the KAPA Library Quantification kit. A separate single-read 150-cycle Illumina NextSeq 550 flow cell was used to sequence each immunoSEQ 96-well plate. The original methods were these. Because the immunoSEQ output held only junctional sequences and lacked quality scores, the filtering could not match the filtering applied to full-length reads. To assign V/J genes and CDR3, sequences were annotated using PyIR, a Python wrapper for IgBLAST v1.9, with IMGT germline references. Reads were filtered out if the reads had weak V/J assignments (E-value above 1e-6), no CDR3, stop codons, out-of-frame junctions, or ambiguous translated residues. V3J clonotypes were defined as sequences sharing an identical inferred V gene, J gene, and CDR3 amino acid sequence. To compute the percentage overlap between repertoires, the number of shared unique clonotypes was divided by the size of the smaller repertoire. Repertoire richness was assessed with RTK rarefaction, the Chao1 estimator, and Recon v2.1 estimates of unobserved clonotypes. TCRdb carries this immuneACCESS record with in-frame sequences only. Its versions omit some clonotypes, under half of them owing to an unresolved V gene in the studies checked, with the rest unexplained. V and J calls and clone size come straight from that table; D and trimming were deduced from the DNA. The sample records about half a million clones, 75% to 85% of which are singletons. The ten largest clonotypes hold 13% of the sample.

The source is a woman aged 40 to 50 in good health. Some clones in this sample may be carry-over from other donors' samples. Material for sequencing was PBMCs.

CDR3 loop: CASSEGEDTQYF. The base sequence is TGTGCCAGCAGTGAAGGGGAAGATACGCAGTATTTT. The chain links TRBV2 with TRBJ2-3, with the D gene not clear enough to name. The CDR3 has 12 amino acids, counting the end cysteine and phenylalanine. The read is trimmed to its CDR3 DNA, 36 bases read in frame from base 1. V sheds 1 base and J sheds 5 bases, leaving 4 bases between their ends. CDR1 and CDR2 are drawn from the germline V gene: SNHLY, FYNNEI.